Included here is one TCR beta chain sequence, with context. This CDR3 spans 17 amino acids. V lost 1 base, J lost 0 bases, and 15 bases lay in between. Germline V lookup: CDR1 MGHRA, CDR2 YSYEKL. The repertoire was sequenced with immunoSEQ multiplex PCR; TCRdb's copy has only in-frame clones and lacks some. This table has some 150,000 clones, 85% to 90% appearing once. The data are from a study of blood T cell repertoires in COVID-19. Study in general: Sources were T cells, B-cell-depleted T cells, or PBMCs; the material itself was cDNA or gDNA.

The chain uses TRBV4-1 and TRBJ1-2; possibly TRBD1 for D (5 bases). Sequences were obtained from peripheral blood. The source of this sequence is a woman aged 80 or older with acute or convalescent COVID-19. CDR3 sequence (DNA): TGCGCCAGCAGCCAAGGGCCGGAAGGGGTTACTAACTATGGCTACACCTTC. Translating it yields CASSQGPEGVTNYGYTF.